This T cell receptor beta chain was identified during a study of T cells in Graves' hyperthyroidism and ophthalmopathy. General study points: The authors' 13 V-J model separated ophthalmopathy from stable hyperthyroidism. Median prediction lead before ophthalmopathy onset was around 7 months with the model.

This clonotype was detected ten times or more. No antigen is known for it. V dropped 6 bases and J dropped 3; count of bases not matched to a gene: 8. The CDR3 is 14 residues long. Germline V gene sequence: CDR1 DFQATT, CDR2 SNEGSKA (reference sequence). Criteria for exclusion of patients were uncontrolled infection, other autoimmune disease, pregnancy or lactation. Together with thyroid ultrasound, orbital computed tomography, serum thyroxine and TRAb, clinical symptoms were used for diagnoses. Authors of the study amplified TCR beta CDR3 regions from RNA transcripts. The TCR CDR3 first-round RT-PCR relied on the HTBI primer set. TCRdb recomputed calls from the multiplex PCR reads with MiXCR, one row per CDR3 protein. The profile shows 500,000 to 600,000 distinct CDR3 sequences, 40% to 55% of them singletons.

The V and J genes are TRBV20-1 and TRBJ2-3; 8 bases agree with TRBD2. This TCR was recovered from an adult woman with Graves' disease, either hyperthyroidism or ophthalmopathy (not recorded which). Sequencing was done on a sample of peripheral blood or thyroid tissue (not recorded which). The CDR3 DNA reads TGCAGTGCCAGGACTAGCCTGAGGACAGATACGCAGTATTTT. It specifies CSARTSLRTDTQYF.